This TCR beta chain was obtained from a study of blood T cell repertoires in COVID-19. Study summary: Samples came from the United States, Italy and Spain, spanning acute and convalescent COVID-19.

The CDR3 contains 15 residues. Germline V gene sequence: CDR1 SGHTA, CDR2 FQGNSA. J gave up 5 bases and V 4 bases, and 1 base lay outside the gene matches. Enrollment of patients from Seattle took place during active infection, with longitudinal follow-up. Source study methods: Researchers report that nucleated cell counts were estimated from reference gene primer amplification. Produced via immunoSEQ multiplex PCR; TCRdb's table is partial and in-frame only. V and J calls and clone size are given by that table; D and trimming were obtained from the DNA. The sample lists some 310,000 clones, around 90% occurring once. Concerning this clone itself: Other DNA sequences from this sample encode an identical CDR3 as well.

The receptor was isolated from a middle-aged woman with COVID-19, enrolled during active disease. The gene calls are TRBV7-2 and TRBJ2-5, with 16 nucleotides matching TRBD2. Sequencing was performed on peripheral blood. This chain's CDR3 is CASSSGLAGGETQYF. In nucleotides, the CDR3 is TGTGCCAGCAGCTCGGGACTAGCGGGGGGGGAGACCCAGTACTTC.